This TCR beta chain was documented in a study of T cells in Graves' hyperthyroidism and ophthalmopathy. Researchers barred patients who had uncontrolled infection, other autoimmune disease, pregnancy or lactation. Clinical symptoms, serum thyroxine, TRAb, thyroid ultrasound and orbital computed tomography informed diagnoses. Fresh peripheral blood, less than 11 ml of it, supplied the PBMCs. In its sample, this clonotype was seen many times. Antigen: not known. Study results and caveats: The model made its ophthalmopathy prediction, and onset followed a median roughly six months later.

Researchers took RNA transcripts and amplified the TCR beta CDR3 regions from them. TCR CDR3 underwent first-round RT-PCR with the HTBI primer set. TCRdb re-called the multiplex PCR reads with MiXCR, one entry per CDR3 protein. The sample carries approximately 610,000 distinct CDR3 sequences, roughly 15% recorded once. Losses at the gene ends were 5 bases for V and 8 bases for J; bases not matched to a gene: 10. The germline CDR1 and CDR2 sequences are MDHEN and SYDVKM. The CDR3 has 15 amino acids. Sequenced: blood. This chain joins TRBV28 and TRBJ2-2; 8 positions match TRBD1. The receptor comes from a woman between 40 and 50 years old with Graves' ophthalmopathy. The CDR3 DNA reads as TGTGCCAGCAGTGTCCCCGGGACAGGCGAGGGGGAGCTGTTTTTT. This gives the protein CASSVPGTGEGELFF.